These T cell receptor beta chains were read from a single sample in a study of Graves' ophthalmopathy and Graves' hyperthyroidism. MiXCR, run by TCRdb on the multiplex PCR reads, gives a single entry per CDR3 protein. The table includes 200,000 to 250,000 distinct CDR3 sequences, roughly 50% detected once. The sequencing input was peripheral blood. These receptors were obtained from an adult man with Graves' ophthalmopathy. CDR3s include the opening cysteine and the closing phenylalanine or tryptophan. The order of the fields is CDR3 length, V gene, CDR3 protein.

cdr3_length: 14; v_call: TRBV19; cdr3_aa: CASRSPGQGYEQYF
cdr3_length: 14; v_call: TRBV2; cdr3_aa: CASSVNRGGETQYF
cdr3_length: 17; v_call: TRBV5-1; cdr3_aa: CASSQQGARRWQETQYF
cdr3_length: 14; v_call: TRBV29-1; cdr3_aa: CSVRRRGINEKLFF
cdr3_length: 16; v_call: TRBV7-6; cdr3_aa: CASSLGTSGSVGEQYF
cdr3_length: 11; v_call: TRBV30; cdr3_aa: CAWSVQETQYF
cdr3_length: 15; v_call: TRBV2; cdr3_aa: CASSSKYSGDYEQYF
cdr3_length: 15; v_call: TRBV28; cdr3_aa: CASSLGWDPTYEQYF
cdr3_length: 15; v_call: TRBV7-8; cdr3_aa: CASSFGQGASNTEAF
cdr3_length: 9; v_call: TRBV10-3; cdr3_aa: CAIPEKLFF
cdr3_length: 14; v_call: TRBV12-3/TRBV12-4; cdr3_aa: CASSPQTGPYEQYF
cdr3_length: 15; v_call: TRBV9; cdr3_aa: CASSVEGDRRQPQHF
cdr3_length: 14; v_call: TRBV7-8; cdr3_aa: CASSLDRQNYDYTF
cdr3_length: 13; v_call: TRBV12-3/TRBV12-4; cdr3_aa: CASSLGSGSEQFF
cdr3_length: 14; v_call: TRBV9; cdr3_aa: CASSGQQANYGYTF
cdr3_length: 15; v_call: TRBV2; cdr3_aa: CASLGTGQGGYEQYF
cdr3_length: 16; v_call: TRBV25-1; cdr3_aa: CASSYPISDENSPLHF
cdr3_length: 15; v_call: TRBV4-1; cdr3_aa: CASSQDRSLSYEQYF
cdr3_length: 15; v_call: TRBV5-1; cdr3_aa: CASRPVGTGANVLTF
cdr3_length: 14; v_call: TRBV2; cdr3_aa: CASSESGAGETQYF
cdr3_length: 13; v_call: TRBV29-1; cdr3_aa: CSVRDRSSYEQYF
cdr3_length: 15; v_call: TRBV18; cdr3_aa: CASSLPGAAKFEQYF
cdr3_length: 12; v_call: TRBV29-1; cdr3_aa: CSVGTGPYEQYF
cdr3_length: 15; v_call: TRBV19; cdr3_aa: CASSIARQGTGELFF
cdr3_length: 15; v_call: TRBV7-9; cdr3_aa: CASSLVRGYNSPLHF
cdr3_length: 14; v_call: TRBV2; cdr3_aa: CAGGQGSTNYGYTF
cdr3_length: 14; v_call: TRBV28; cdr3_aa: CASNHLGSNQPQHF
cdr3_length: 16; v_call: TRBV7-8; cdr3_aa: CASSIGGSVSGNTIYF